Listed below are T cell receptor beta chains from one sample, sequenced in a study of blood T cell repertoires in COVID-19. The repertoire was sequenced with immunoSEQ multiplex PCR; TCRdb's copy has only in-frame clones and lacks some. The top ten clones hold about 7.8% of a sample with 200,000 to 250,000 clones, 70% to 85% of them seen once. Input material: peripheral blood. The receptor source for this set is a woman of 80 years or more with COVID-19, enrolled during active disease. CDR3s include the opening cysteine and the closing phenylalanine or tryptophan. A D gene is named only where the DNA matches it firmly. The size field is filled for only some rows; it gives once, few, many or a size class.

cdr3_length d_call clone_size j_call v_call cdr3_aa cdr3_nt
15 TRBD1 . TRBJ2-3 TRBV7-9 CASSPYRGFSDTQYF TGTGCCAGCAGCCCCTACAGGGGGTTTTCAGATACGCAGTATTTT
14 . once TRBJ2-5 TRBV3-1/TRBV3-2 CASSQVEYPETQYF TGTGCCAGCAGCCAAGTTGAGTACCCGGAGACCCAGTACTTC
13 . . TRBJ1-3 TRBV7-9 CASSPDQGSTIYF TGTGCCAGCAGCCCAGACCAGGGGAGCACCATATATTTT
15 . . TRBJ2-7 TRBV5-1 CASSPGGGQGFEQYF TGCGCCAGCAGCCCGGGAGGCGGACAGGGCTTTGAGCAGTACTTC
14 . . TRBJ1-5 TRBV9 CASSAGQSVQPQHF TGTGCCAGCAGCGCTGGACAGTCAGTTCAGCCCCAGCATTTT
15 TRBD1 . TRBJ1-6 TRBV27 CASRHDRVGNSPLHF TGTGCCAGCAGACACGACAGGGTGGGGAATTCACCCCTCCACTTT
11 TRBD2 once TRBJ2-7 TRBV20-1 CSSSGVDEQYF TGCAGTTCGAGCGGGGTCGACGAGCAGTACTTC
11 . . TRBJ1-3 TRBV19 CASTTANTIYF TGTGCCAGTACGACTGCTAACACCATATATTTT
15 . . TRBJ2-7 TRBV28 CASSSPSAGAHEQYF TGTGCCAGCTCCTCCCCGAGTGCGGGGGCCCACGAGCAGTACTTC
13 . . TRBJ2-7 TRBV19 CARLPDCNYEQYF TGTGCCAGGCTCCCGGACTGCAACTACGAGCAGTACTTC
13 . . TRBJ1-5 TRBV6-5 CASRSGWDQPQHF TGTGCCAGCCGCTCAGGGTGGGATCAGCCCCAGCATTTT
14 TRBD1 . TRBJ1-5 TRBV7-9 CASSPGQEESPQHF TGTGCCAGCAGCCCGGGACAGGAAGAATCGCCCCAGCATTTT
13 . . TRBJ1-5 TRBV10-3 CAINQGSNQPQHF TGTGCCATTAACCAGGGCAGCAATCAGCCCCAGCATTTT
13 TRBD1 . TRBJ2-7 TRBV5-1 CASSLGGIYEQYF TGCGCCAGCAGCTTAGGGGGCATCTACGAGCAGTACTTC
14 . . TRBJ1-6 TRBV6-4 CASSDYPDRGPLHF TGTGCCAGCAGTGACTACCCGGACCGCGGGCCCCTCCACTTT
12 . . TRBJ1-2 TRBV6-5 CASYGGAYGYTF TGTGCCAGTTATGGGGGGGCCTATGGCTACACCTTC
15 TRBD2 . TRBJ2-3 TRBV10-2 CASIPTSGVTDTQYF TGCGCCAGCATCCCGACTAGCGGAGTCACAGATACGCAGTATTTT
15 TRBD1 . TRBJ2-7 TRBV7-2 CASSRWTGAPYEQYF TGTGCCAGCAGCCGGTGGACAGGGGCTCCCTACGAGCAGTACTTC
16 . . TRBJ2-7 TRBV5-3 CARSLWANHRLYEQYF TGTGCCAGAAGTCTCTGGGCGAACCACAGGTTGTACGAGCAGTACTTC
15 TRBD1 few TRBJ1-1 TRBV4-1 CASSQGQVMNTEAFF TGCGCCAGCAGCCAGGGACAGGTAATGAACACTGAAGCTTTCTTT
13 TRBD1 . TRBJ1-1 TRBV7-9 CASSSQGGTEAFF TGTGCCAGCAGCTCCCAGGGGGGTACTGAAGCTTTCTTT
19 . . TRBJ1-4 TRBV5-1 CASSLEGPTGIAFNEKLFF TGCGCCAGCAGCTTGGAGGGCCCTACAGGGATCGCGTTCAATGAAAAACTGTTTTTT
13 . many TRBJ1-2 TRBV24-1 CATESTGNYGYTF TGTGCCACCGAATCAACAGGGAACTATGGCTACACCTTC
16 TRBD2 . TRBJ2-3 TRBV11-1 CASSLGLAASTDTQYF TGTGCCAGCAGCCTAGGACTAGCTGCTAGCACAGATACGCAGTATTTT
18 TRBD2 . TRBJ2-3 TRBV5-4 CASSLGSGGAPSTDTQYF TGTGCCAGCAGCTTGGGAAGCGGGGGGGCCCCAAGCACAGATACGCAGTATTTT
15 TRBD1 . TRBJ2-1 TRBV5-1 CASSLTLQGAREQFF TGCGCCAGCAGCTTGACTCTACAGGGGGCGCGTGAGCAGTTCTTC
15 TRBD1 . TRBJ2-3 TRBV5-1 CASSLDPRGQDTQYF TGCGCCAGCAGCCTCGACCCAAGGGGGCAAGATACGCAGTATTTT
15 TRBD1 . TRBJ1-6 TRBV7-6 CASSFQTGSDSPLHF TGTGCCAGCAGCTTCCAGACAGGGTCGGATTCACCCCTCCACTTT